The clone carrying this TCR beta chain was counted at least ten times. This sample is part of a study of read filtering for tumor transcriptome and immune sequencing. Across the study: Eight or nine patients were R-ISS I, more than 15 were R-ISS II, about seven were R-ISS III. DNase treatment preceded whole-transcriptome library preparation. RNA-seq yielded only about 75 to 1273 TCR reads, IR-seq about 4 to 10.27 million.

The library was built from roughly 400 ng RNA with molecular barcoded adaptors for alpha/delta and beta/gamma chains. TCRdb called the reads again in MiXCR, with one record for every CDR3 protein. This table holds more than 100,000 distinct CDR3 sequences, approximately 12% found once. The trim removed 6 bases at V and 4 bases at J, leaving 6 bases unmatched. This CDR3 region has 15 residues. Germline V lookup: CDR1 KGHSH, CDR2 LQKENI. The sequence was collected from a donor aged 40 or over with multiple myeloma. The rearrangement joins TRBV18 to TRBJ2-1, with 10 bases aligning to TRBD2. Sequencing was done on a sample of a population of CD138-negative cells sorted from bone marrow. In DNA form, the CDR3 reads TGTGCCAGCTCGCAAAGCGGGAGGGTGTACAATGAGCAGTTCTTC. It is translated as CASSQSGRVYNEQFF.